Detailed here is one T cell receptor beta chain. Which antigen it targets is not known. No much larger clonotype is one base removed from it; base qualities were not supplied. Explained via the paper, the treatment or condition label denotes: oral pan-JAK inhibitor, 5-10 mg twice daily. From alopecia areata patients, peripheral blood was collected along with lesional scalp punch biopsies. After PBMCs were isolated by density centrifugation and stained for CD3, CD4 and CD8, a FACSAria was used to sort CD4+ and CD8+ T cells. The receptor library was made with the immunoSEQ multiplex PCR assay. For TCR sequencing, RNA was extracted from every sample and reverse transcribed into cDNA to serve as template. First-strand cDNA was synthesized with SuperScript III using a 2:1 mix of oligo-dT and random hexamers. A synthetic immune receptor repertoire was used to measure amplification bias, and any remaining bias was corrected computationally. The study's processing was this. Raw reads were preprocessed for error removal, and CDR3 was defined according to IMGT conventions as running from the conserved cysteine to phenylalanine. To get clonality, Shannon entropy was normalized by log2 of the number of productive unique TCRs and the result was subtracted from 1. Scalp TCRbeta sequences were cross-referenced with sorted blood CD4 and CD8 repertoires so that the CD4 or CD8 identity of scalp clones could be inferred. The table comes from immuneACCESS by way of TCRdb, which keeps in-frame sequences with V and J called. Part of the clones is missing from these tables; in studies checked, under half for an unresolved V gene and the rest for unknown reasons. Clone size and V and J calls were adopted from that table, with D and trimming inferred from the DNA. The table for this sample lists under 300,000 clones; 45% to 70% of them were counted only once. 0.75% to 0.95% of the sample is in the top ten clones.

The data derive from a study of CD8+ T cells in alopecia areata (dated 2018 in TCRdb). About the full investigation: The treated patients, all with moderate-to-severe alopecia areata, were enrolled in an open-label pilot trial of oral tofacitinib given at 5 to 10 mg twice daily. RNA was obtained with the PAXgene miRNA kit for fixed scalp, the miRNeasy kit for PBMCs, and the RNeasy kit for mouse skin. Biopsies were taken from tofacitinib-treated patients at baseline and again at 4 and 24 weeks into treatment, and several of those patients also had a later scalp biopsy. Clonality in the scalp was compared among normal scalp (n=4), patchy alopecia areata scalp (n=8), and alopecia totalis/universalis scalp (n=8). TCRbeta CDR3 regions were amplified by immunoSEQ multiplex PCR using 35 Vbeta forward and 13 Jbeta reverse primers. To study T cell clonal expansion in alopecia areata, the researchers applied high-throughput TCRbeta sequencing to both the C3H/HeJ mouse model and human patients. In humans, TCRbeta sequencing was performed on scalp tissue and on sorted CD4+ and CD8+ peripheral blood T cells from healthy controls and from patients with patchy or totalis/universalis alopecia areata. Disease severity in treated patients was measured with the SALT score, which quantifies the percentage of affected scalp surface area. Patients stayed on tofacitinib for 6 to 18 months and then had 6 months of follow-up off drug so that delayed response and recurrence could be assessed. Points the paper makes about the study in general: Shared TCR sequences between patients were less evident than in mice, which may be partly attributable to HLA diversity in the patient population. During tofacitinib treatment, many expanded lesional clones stuck around in both scalp and blood, and this persistence may partly explain why relapse happens after treatment is stopped. Because the treated cohort was small and included a single nonresponder, larger studies are needed to assess links between baseline CD8+ expansion and response. Tofacitinib significantly decreased scalp clonality and the number of expanded CD8+ clones among the top 100 scalp clones. Resident alphabeta T cells in normal human skin are also sequenced, complicating scalp TCR repertoire analysis, unlike mouse skin dominated by gammadelta T cells. Lesional scalp, especially in alopecia totalis/universalis, showed higher clonality and more expanded CD8+ clones than normal scalp, suggesting antigenic drive.

Trimming costs V 5 bases and J 4 bases, and their ends lie 12 bases apart. The germline V gene (reference sequence) provides CDR1 GTSNPN and CDR2 SVGIG. The CDR3 goes from the cysteine to the phenylalanine over 13 residues. The DNA shown is the 39-base CDR3, in frame from base 1. The chain couples TRBV30 to TRBJ1-5; too little of a D gene remains to name it. The sample here was CD4+ T cells sorted from blood, taken around week 54, from a patient treated with tofacitinib. The source is a human donor with alopecia areata. The nucleotides are TGTGCCTGGTCTTCAAGGTGGAATCAGCCCCAGCATTTT. Its coded protein is CAWSSRWNQPQHF.